Listed below are T cell receptor beta chains from one sample, sequenced in a study of blood T cells in healthy people across ages. Each CDR3 protein is one row after TCRdb ran MiXCR on the 5' RACE reads. The data hold some 700,000 distinct CDR3 sequences, with approximately 43% observed a single time. Sequencing was done on a sample of blood. These receptors originate from a woman in her fifties or sixties in good health. CDR3s include the opening cysteine and the closing phenylalanine or tryptophan. A D gene is named only where the DNA matches it firmly. Size values are once, few and many counts, or a class for expanded clones, and some rows have none.

clone size: -
D gene: -
J gene: TRBJ2-5
V gene: TRBV20-1
CDR3 DNA: TGCAGTGCTAGAGTGGGTGGGACCAAAGAGACCCAGTACTTC
CDR3 protein: CSARVGGTKETQYF

clone size: few
D gene: TRBD1
J gene: TRBJ2-5
V gene: TRBV28
CDR3 DNA: TGTGCCATCAAAGGGGGACAGCGGTTTAGGGAGACCCAGTACTTC
CDR3 protein: CAIKGGQRFRETQYF

clone size: -
D gene: TRBD2
J gene: TRBJ2-3
V gene: TRBV7-2
CDR3 DNA: TGTGCCAGCAGCCAGGGACTAACTAGCACAGATACGCAGTATTTT
CDR3 protein: CASSQGLTSTDTQYF

clone size: -
D gene: -
J gene: TRBJ2-5
V gene: TRBV21-1
CDR3 DNA: TGTGCCAGCAGCGACAGAGAGTACCAAGAGACCCAGTACTTC
CDR3 protein: CASSDREYQETQYF

clone size: -
D gene: TRBD2
J gene: TRBJ2-7
V gene: TRBV20-1
CDR3 DNA: TGCAGTGCTAGAATGCTAGCGGGGAATTCCTACGAGCAGTACTTC
CDR3 protein: CSARMLAGNSYEQYF

clone size: -
D gene: -
J gene: TRBJ1-2
V gene: TRBV12-3/TRBV12-4
CDR3 DNA: TGTGCCAGCAGTTTAGAAGTCACTGGCTACACCTTC
CDR3 protein: CASSLEVTGYTF

clone size: once
D gene: TRBD1
J gene: TRBJ1-6
V gene: TRBV5-1
CDR3 DNA: TGCACCAGCAGCCGACAGGGTGGTGATTCACCCCTCCACTTT
CDR3 protein: CTSSRQGGDSPLHF

clone size: -
D gene: TRBD2
J gene: TRBJ2-1
V gene: TRBV20-1
CDR3 DNA: TGCAGTGCTGGACGGGCGGGAGGTAACAATGAGCAGTTCTTC
CDR3 protein: CSAGRAGGNNEQFF

clone size: once
D gene: TRBD1
J gene: TRBJ1-6
V gene: TRBV6-1
CDR3 DNA: TGTGCCAGCAGTGACGGACAGGGGAGTAATTCACCCCTCCACTTT
CDR3 protein: CASSDGQGSNSPLHF

clone size: many
D gene: TRBD2
J gene: TRBJ2-7
V gene: TRBV11-2
CDR3 DNA: TGTGCCACGCACGCCGGGACTAGCGGGGGCTCCTACGAGCAGTACTTC
CDR3 protein: CATHAGTSGGSYEQYF

clone size: -
D gene: -
J gene: TRBJ2-5
V gene: TRBV9
CDR3 DNA: TGTGCCAGCAGCGGAAATCAAGCGACCCAGTACTTC
CDR3 protein: CASSGNQATQYF

clone size: -
D gene: -
J gene: TRBJ1-1
V gene: TRBV6-4
CDR3 DNA: TGTGCCAGCAATGTGGCACAGAACACTGAAGCTTTCTTT
CDR3 protein: CASNVAQNTEAFF

clone size: -
D gene: TRBD2
J gene: TRBJ2-3
V gene: TRBV20-1
CDR3 DNA: TGCAGTGCTGCCCAGGGAGCGGGAGGCCGTGAAGATACGCAGTATTTT
CDR3 protein: CSAAQGAGGREDTQYF

clone size: -
D gene: TRBD2
J gene: TRBJ2-7
V gene: TRBV12-3/TRBV12-4
CDR3 DNA: TGTGCCGGCAGTCAGACTAGCGGGGTAGCCTACGAGCAGTACTTC
CDR3 protein: CAGSQTSGVAYEQYF

clone size: -
D gene: -
J gene: TRBJ1-1
V gene: TRBV29-1
CDR3 DNA: -
CDR3 protein: CSVSGQANTEAFF